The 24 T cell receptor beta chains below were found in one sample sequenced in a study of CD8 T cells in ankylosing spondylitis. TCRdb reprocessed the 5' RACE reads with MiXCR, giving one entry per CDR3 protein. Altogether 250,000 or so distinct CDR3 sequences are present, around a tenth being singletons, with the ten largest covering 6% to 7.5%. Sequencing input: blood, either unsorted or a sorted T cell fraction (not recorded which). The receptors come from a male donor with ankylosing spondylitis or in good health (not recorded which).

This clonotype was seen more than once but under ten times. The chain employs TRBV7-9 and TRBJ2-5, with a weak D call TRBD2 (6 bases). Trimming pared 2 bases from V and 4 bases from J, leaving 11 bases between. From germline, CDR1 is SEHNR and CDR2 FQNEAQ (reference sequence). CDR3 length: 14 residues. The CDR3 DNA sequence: TGTGCCAGCAGCTTACGGAGGGAAGGAGAGACCCAGTACTTC. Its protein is CASSLRREGETQYF.

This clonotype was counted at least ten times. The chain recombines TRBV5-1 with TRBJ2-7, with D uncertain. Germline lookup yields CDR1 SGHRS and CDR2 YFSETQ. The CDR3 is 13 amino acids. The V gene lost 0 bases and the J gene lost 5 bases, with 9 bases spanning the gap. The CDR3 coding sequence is TGCGCCAGCAGCTTGGTGGTAGCCGACGAGCAGTACTTC. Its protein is CASSLVVADEQYF.

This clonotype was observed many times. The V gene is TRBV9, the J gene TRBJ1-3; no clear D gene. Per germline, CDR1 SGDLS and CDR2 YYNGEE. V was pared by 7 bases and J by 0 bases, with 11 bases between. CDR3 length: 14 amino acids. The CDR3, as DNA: TGTGCCAGCCGTCCATACGACTCTGGAAACACCATATATTTT. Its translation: CASRPYDSGNTIYF.

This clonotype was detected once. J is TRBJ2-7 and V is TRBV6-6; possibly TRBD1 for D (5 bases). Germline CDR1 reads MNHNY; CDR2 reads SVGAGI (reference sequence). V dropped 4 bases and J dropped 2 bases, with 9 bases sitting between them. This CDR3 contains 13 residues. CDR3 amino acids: CASSSSGTYEQYF. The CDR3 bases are TGTGCCAGCAGTTCATCAGGGACCTACGAGCAGTACTTC.

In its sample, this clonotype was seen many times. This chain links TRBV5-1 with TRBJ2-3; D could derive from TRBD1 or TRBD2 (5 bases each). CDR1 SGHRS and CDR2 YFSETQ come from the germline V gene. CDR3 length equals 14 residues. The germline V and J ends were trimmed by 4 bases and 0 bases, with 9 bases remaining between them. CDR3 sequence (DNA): TGCGCCAGCAGCCGGGACCCGAGCACAGATACGCAGTATTTT. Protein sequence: CASSRDPSTDTQYF.

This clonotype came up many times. CDR3 bases: TGCGCCACCAGAACTACGATCGAGTCAGATACGCAGTATTTT. This encodes CATRTTIESDTQYF. The J gene is TRBJ2-3, the V gene TRBV5-1; D gene unclear. This CDR3 has 14 amino acids. Trimming removed 9 bases at V and 4 bases at J, with 18 bases between. Germline V gene lookup returns CDR1 SGHRS and CDR2 YFSETQ.

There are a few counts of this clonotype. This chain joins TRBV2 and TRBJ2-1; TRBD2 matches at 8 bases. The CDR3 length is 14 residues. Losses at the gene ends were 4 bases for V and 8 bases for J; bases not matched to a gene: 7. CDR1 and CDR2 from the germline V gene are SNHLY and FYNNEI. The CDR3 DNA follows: TGTGCCAGCAGTGTGGCGGGGGGTCTGGATGAGCAGTTCTTC. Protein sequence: CASSVAGGLDEQFF.

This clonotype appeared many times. The CDR3 nucleotides read TGCAGCGTTGAAGATCAGAGGTGGAGCACAGATACGCAGTATTTT. It encodes CSVEDQRWSTDTQYF. This chain uses TRBV29-1 with TRBJ2-3; D remains ambiguous. Germline V CDR1 and CDR2: SQVTM, ANQGSEA. This CDR3 is 15 amino acids long. Trimming removed 0 bases at V and 0 bases at J, with 10 bases between.

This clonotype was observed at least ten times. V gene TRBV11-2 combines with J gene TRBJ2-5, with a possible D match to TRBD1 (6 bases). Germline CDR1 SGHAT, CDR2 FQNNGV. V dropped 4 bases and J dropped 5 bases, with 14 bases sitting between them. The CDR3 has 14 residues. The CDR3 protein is CASSSKTGSETQYF. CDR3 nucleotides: TGTGCCAGCAGCTCTAAAACAGGGAGCGAGACCCAGTACTTC.

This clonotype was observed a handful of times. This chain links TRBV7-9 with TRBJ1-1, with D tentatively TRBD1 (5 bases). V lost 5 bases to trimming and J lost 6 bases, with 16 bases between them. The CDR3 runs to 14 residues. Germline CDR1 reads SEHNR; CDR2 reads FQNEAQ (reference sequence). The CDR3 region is CASSLKEGYAEAFF. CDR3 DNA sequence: TGTGCCAGCAGCCTAAAGGAGGGGTACGCTGAAGCTTTCTTT.

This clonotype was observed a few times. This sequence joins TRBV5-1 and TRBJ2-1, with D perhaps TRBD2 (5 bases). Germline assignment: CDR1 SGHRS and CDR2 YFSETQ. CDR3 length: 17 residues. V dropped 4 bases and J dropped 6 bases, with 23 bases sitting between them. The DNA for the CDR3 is TGCGCCAGCAGCCGCCCCAGATGGACCGAGGGTTCCAATGAGCAGTTCTTC. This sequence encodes CASSRPRWTEGSNEQFF.

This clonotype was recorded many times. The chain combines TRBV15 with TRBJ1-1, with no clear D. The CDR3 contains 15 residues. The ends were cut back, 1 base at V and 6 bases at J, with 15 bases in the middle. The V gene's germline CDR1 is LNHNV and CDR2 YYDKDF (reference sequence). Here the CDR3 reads CATSRAVVRTPEAFF. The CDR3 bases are TGTGCCACCAGCAGAGCGGTTGTCAGGACTCCTGAAGCTTTCTTT. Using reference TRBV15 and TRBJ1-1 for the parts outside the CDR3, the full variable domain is DAMVIQNPRYQVTQFGKPVTLSCSQTLNHNVMYWYQQKSSQAPKLLFHYYDKDFNNEADTPDNFQSRRPNTSFCFLDIRSPGLGDTAMYLCATSRAVVRTPEAFFGQGTRLTVV.

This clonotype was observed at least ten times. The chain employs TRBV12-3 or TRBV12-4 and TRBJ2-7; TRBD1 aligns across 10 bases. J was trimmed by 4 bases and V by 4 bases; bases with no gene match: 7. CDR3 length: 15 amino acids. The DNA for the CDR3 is TGTGCCAGCAGTTCCGGACAGGGGGGCGGGTACGAGCAGTACTTC. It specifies CASSSGQGGGYEQYF.

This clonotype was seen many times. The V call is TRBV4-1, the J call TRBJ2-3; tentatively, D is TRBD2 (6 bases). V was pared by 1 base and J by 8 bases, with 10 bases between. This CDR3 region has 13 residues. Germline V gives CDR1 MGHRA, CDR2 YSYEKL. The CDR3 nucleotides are TGCGCCAGCAGCCAAGGACCCGGGGGTACGCAGTATTTT. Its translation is CASSQGPGGTQYF.

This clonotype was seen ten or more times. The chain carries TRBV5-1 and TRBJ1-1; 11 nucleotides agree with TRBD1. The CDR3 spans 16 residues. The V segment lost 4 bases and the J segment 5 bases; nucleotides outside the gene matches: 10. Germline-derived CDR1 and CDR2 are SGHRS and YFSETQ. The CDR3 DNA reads TGCGCCAGCAGCCCTCGGACAGGGGGCGCTCGGACTGAAGCTTTCTTT. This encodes CASSPRTGGARTEAFF.

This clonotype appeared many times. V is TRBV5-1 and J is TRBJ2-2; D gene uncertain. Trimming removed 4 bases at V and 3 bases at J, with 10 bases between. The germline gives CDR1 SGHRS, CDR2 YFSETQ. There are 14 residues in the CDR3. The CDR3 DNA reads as TGCGCCAGCAGCCTAATTATTCACACCGGGGAGCTGTTTTTT. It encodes CASSLIIHTGELFF.

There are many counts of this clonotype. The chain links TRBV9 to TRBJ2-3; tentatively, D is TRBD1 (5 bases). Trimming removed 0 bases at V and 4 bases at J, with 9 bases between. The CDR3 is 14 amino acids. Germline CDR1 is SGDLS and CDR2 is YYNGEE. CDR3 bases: TGTGCCAGCAGCGTAGCCATCAGGGCAGATACGCAGTATTTT. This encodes CASSVAIRADTQYF.

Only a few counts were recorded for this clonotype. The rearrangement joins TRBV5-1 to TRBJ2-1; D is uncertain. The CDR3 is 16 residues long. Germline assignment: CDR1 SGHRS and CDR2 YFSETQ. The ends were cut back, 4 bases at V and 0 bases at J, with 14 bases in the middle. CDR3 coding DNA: TGCGCCAGCAGCGTAGACATTACAAGCTCCTACAATGAGCAGTTCTTC. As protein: CASSVDITSSYNEQFF.

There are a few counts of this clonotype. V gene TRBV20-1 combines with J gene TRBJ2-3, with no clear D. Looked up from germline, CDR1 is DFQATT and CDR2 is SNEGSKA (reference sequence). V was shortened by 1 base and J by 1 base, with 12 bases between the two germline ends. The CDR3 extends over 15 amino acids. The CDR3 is CSARVQAGGTDTQYF. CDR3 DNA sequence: TGCAGTGCTAGAGTTCAGGCTGGCGGCACAGATACGCAGTATTTT.

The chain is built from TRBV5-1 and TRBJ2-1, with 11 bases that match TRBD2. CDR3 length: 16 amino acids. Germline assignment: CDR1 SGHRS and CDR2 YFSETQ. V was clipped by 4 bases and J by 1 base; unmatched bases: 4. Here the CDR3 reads CASSRLAGRSYNEQFF. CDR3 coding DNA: TGCGCCAGCAGCAGACTAGCGGGGAGGTCCTACAATGAGCAGTTCTTC.

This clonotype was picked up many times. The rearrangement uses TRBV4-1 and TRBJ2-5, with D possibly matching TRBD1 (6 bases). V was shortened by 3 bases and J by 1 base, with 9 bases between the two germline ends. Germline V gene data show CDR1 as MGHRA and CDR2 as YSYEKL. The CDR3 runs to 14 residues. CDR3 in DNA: TGCGCCAGCAGCCATCAGGGGCTCCAAGAGACCCAGTACTTC. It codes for CASSHQGLQETQYF.

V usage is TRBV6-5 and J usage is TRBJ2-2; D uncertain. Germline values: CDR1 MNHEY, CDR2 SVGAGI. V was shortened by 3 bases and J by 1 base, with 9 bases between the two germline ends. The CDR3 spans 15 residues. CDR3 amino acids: CASSYPDQNTGELFF. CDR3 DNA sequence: TGTGCCAGCAGTTATCCCGATCAGAACACCGGGGAGCTGTTTTTT.

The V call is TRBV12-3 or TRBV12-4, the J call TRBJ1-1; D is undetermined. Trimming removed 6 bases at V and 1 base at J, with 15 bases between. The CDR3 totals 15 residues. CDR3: CASSSLVVRNTEAFF. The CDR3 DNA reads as TGTGCCAGCAGCTCCCTTGTGGTCCGGAACACTGAAGCTTTCTTT.

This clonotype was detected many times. CDR3 sequence: CSASSPAGYSTDTQYF. The CDR3 DNA follows: TGCAGTGCTAGTAGCCCCGCGGGATATAGCACAGATACGCAGTATTTT. The chain is built from TRBV20-1 and TRBJ2-3; possible D gene TRBD2, 6 bases. The germline CDR1 and CDR2 sequences are DFQATT and SNEGSKA (reference sequence). V gave up 3 bases and J gave up 0 bases, with 16 bases separating them. The CDR3 is 16 amino acids.